This TCR beta chain was retrieved from a study of T cell responses to AZD1222 COVID-19 vaccine. Whole-study results and caveats: The CD4 TCRs associated with vaccination extended across spike and predominated at 160-218 and 743-854. Just a handful of people given AZD1222 tested seropositive at baseline.

V was cut by 4 bases and J by 8 bases, with 8 bases left in between. CDR1 MDHEN and CDR2 SYDVKM come from the germline V gene. The CDR3 is 12 amino acids. The protocol was immunoSEQ multiplex PCR, while the TCRdb copy is restricted to in-frame clones and leaves out a portion. The data contain more than 150,000 clones, 88% of them singletons. This clone has only a few counts. Its antigen is unidentified. The rearrangement joins TRBV28 to TRBJ2-2; D uncertain. This TCR derives from an adult who received the AZD1222 COVID-19 vaccine. Sequences were derived from peripheral blood, sampled 28 days after the second AZD1222 dose. The CDR3 bases are TGTGCCAGCAGTTCAACACGGGGGGAGCTGTTTTTT. This gives the protein CASSSTRGELFF. Combining the CDR3 with reference TRBV28 and TRBJ2-2 gives the whole variable domain DVKVTQSSRYLVKRTGEKVFLECVQDMDHENMFWYRQDPGLGLRLIYFSYDVKMKEKGDIPEGYSVSREKKERFSLILESASTNQTSMYLCASSSTRGELFFGEGSRLTVL.